The next 13 T cell receptor beta chains were all read from a single sample in a study of blood T cell repertoires in COVID-19. Data came from immunoSEQ multiplex PCR; TCRdb stores just in-frame clones and leaves some out. This sample has 450,000 to 500,000 clones, with 75% to 90% found just once. Sequenced material: peripheral blood. The receptors were sampled from a human donor in a cohort sampled during active COVID-19.

The sample holds a few counts of this clone. The chain recombines TRBV28 with TRBJ1-4; D is uncertain. CDR1 and CDR2 from the germline V gene are MDHEN and SYDVKM. This CDR3 is 14 amino acids long. The V end was cut by 6 bases, the J end by 7 bases, with 15 bases between. This CDR3 reads CASSRQGNSEKLFF. CDR3 in DNA: TGTGCCAGCAGCCGGCAAGGTAACAGTGAAAAACTGTTTTTT. The variable domain in full, completed from reference TRBV28 and TRBJ1-4, reads DVKVTQSSRYLVKRTGEKVFLECVQDMDHENMFWYRQDPGLGLRLIYFSYDVKMKEKGDIPEGYSVSREKKERFSLILESASTNQTSMYLCASSRQGNSEKLFFGSGTQLSVL.

V and J are TRBV6-5 and TRBJ1-6; no clear D gene. The CDR3 has 15 amino acids. Germline CDR1 MNHEY, CDR2 SVGAGI. Between the trimmed V and J ends, which lost 7 bases and 10 bases, there was a span of 20 bases. CDR3 sequence reads: CASTSGSLKESPLHF. In DNA, the CDR3 is TGTGCCAGCACCAGCGGTAGCCTCAAGGAATCACCCCTCCACTTT.

This clone appeared a few times. V gene TRBV24-1 combines with J gene TRBJ2-2; D gene uncertain. Germline CDR1 is KGHDR and CDR2 is SFDVKD. Trimming removed 9 bases from V and 1 base from J, with 5 bases in between. The CDR3 totals 12 residues. CDR3 region: CATEMNTGELFF. The CDR3 bases are TGTGCCACCGAGATGAACACCGGGGAGCTGTTTTTT.

The rearrangement links TRBV29-1 to TRBJ2-1; 10 bases match TRBD1. The germline CDR1 and CDR2 sequences are SQVTM and ANQGSEA. This CDR3 is built from 14 residues. The junction had 6 bases not matched to a gene; V was cut back by 2 bases and J by 8 bases. CDR3 sequence reads: CSVERQGASDEQFF. In nucleotides, the CDR3 is TGCAGCGTTGAAAGACAGGGGGCGTCTGATGAGCAGTTCTTC.

This clone was counted between two and nine times. The genes are TRBV7-9 and TRBJ1-1; tentative D call: TRBD1 (6 bases). This CDR3 contains 14 residues. Germline values: CDR1 SEHNR, CDR2 FQNEAQ (reference sequence). Trimming stripped 0 bases from V and 4 bases from J, with 9 bases between. The CDR3 DNA is TGTGCCAGCAGCTTAGCGAGGGGGGGCACTGAAGCTTTCTTT. Translating it yields CASSLARGGTEAFF.

DNA for the CDR3: TGTGCCAGCAGCTTACCGACGGGCTATGGCTACACCTTC. Its translation: CASSLPTGYGYTF. This chain connects TRBV11-2 to TRBJ1-2; D remains ambiguous. V was cut by 2 bases and J by 4 bases, with 8 bases left in between. Germline V gives CDR1 SGHAT, CDR2 FQNNGV. The CDR3 has 13 residues.

This clone was observed a few times. This sequence joins TRBV30 and TRBJ1-2, with 8 bases lining up with TRBD1. The CDR3 loop spans 16 amino acids. Looked up from germline, CDR1 is GTSNPN and CDR2 is SVGIG (reference sequence). With 4 bases clipped from V and 3 bases from J, the junction kept 13 bases outside the gene matches. The CDR3 coding sequence is TGTGCCTGGACTTTTTGGGGACAGGAGCTTTACTATGGCTACACCTTC. Translated, it gives CAWTFWGQELYYGYTF.

The chain combines TRBV7-2 with TRBJ1-1, with no clear D. The CDR3 consists of 15 residues. Trimming took off 1 base at V and 11 bases at J, with 20 bases between the two ends. Germline V CDR1 and CDR2: SGHTA, FQGNSA. The CDR3 loop is CASSLEWAPGRQAFF. CDR3 sequence (DNA): TGTGCCAGCAGCTTAGAATGGGCGCCCGGTCGGCAGGCTTTCTTT.

The chain combines TRBV30 with TRBJ2-1; 7 bases align to TRBD2. CDR3 length equals 16 residues. The germline V gene encodes CDR1 GTSNPN and CDR2 SVGIG (reference sequence). V lost 0 bases, J lost 0 bases, and 5 bases stayed unmatched. CDR3 loop: CAWSVLGGSSYNEQFF. CDR3 in DNA: TGTGCCTGGAGTGTATTGGGGGGGAGCTCCTACAATGAGCAGTTCTTC.

This chain joins TRBV4-3 and TRBJ2-3; perhaps TRBD2 as D (6 bases). Deletions cut 4 bases from V and 0 bases from J, with 11 bases between. Germline loops: CDR1 LGHNA, CDR2 YSLEER. CDR3 size: 15 residues. DNA of the CDR3: TGCGCCAGCAGCCGATCGAGCGGGAGCACAGATACGCAGTATTTT. Encoded protein: CASSRSSGSTDTQYF.

The CDR3 sequence: CASSQGGNQPQHF. The CDR3 DNA reads TGCGCCAGCAGCCAAGGAGGGAATCAGCCCCAGCATTTT. The rearrangement links TRBV4-3 to TRBJ1-5; D is ambiguous. The ends were cut back, 1 base at V and 4 bases at J, with 5 bases in the middle. Germline-derived CDR1 and CDR2 are LGHNA and YSLEER. This CDR3 has 13 residues.

The rearrangement joins TRBV5-8 to TRBJ2-1; TRBD2 matches at 7 bases. CDR1 is SGHTS and CDR2 is YDEGEE in the germline V gene. Trimming at V came to 3 bases and at J to 3 bases, leaving 9 bases not matched to a gene. The CDR3 consists of 16 residues. CDR3 DNA sequence: TGTGCCAGCAGCTCCCGCGGAGCGGGACTCTACAATGAGCAGTTCTTC. Translation: CASSSRGAGLYNEQFF.

This sequence joins TRBV7-8 and TRBJ2-7; 10 nucleotides line up with TRBD2. The CDR3 is made up of 15 amino acids. The junction had 7 bases not matched to a gene; V was cut back by 5 bases and J by 3 bases. CDR1 SGHVS and CDR2 FQNEAQ come from the germline V gene. CDR3 sequence reads: CASSPQLAGVYEQYF. The CDR3 coding sequence is TGTGCCAGCAGCCCCCAGCTAGCGGGAGTCTACGAGCAGTACTTC.